One and the same sample provided the 17 T cell receptor beta chains below, sequenced in a study of CD8 T cells in Susac syndrome. With random hexamers, reverse transcription was performed on about 0.45 to 1 ug of RNA. Via MiXCR, TCRdb re-called the immunoSEQ multiplex PCR reads, giving one row per CDR3 protein. The sample contains just over 300,000 distinct CDR3 sequences, about 92% of which appear only once. Sequencing was carried out using CD4+ T cells from PBMCs. These receptors all stem from a human donor with multiple sclerosis.

The CDR3 DNA follows: TGTGCCAGCAGTGAAGATGGATTGGCCAAAAACATTCAGTACTTC. This translates into CASSEDGLAKNIQYF. V gene TRBV6-1 combines with J gene TRBJ2-4; D call uncertain. The ends were cut back, 1 base at V and 1 base at J, with 8 bases in the middle. Germline assignment: CDR1 MNHNS and CDR2 SASEGT. There are 15 residues in the CDR3.

The chain carries TRBV5-6 and TRBJ2-1; 8 nucleotides match TRBD2. This CDR3 spans 16 amino acids. The V gene end was trimmed by 0 bases and the J gene end by 4 bases; junction bases not matched to a gene: 6. Germline loops: CDR1 SGHDT, CDR2 YYEEEE. The CDR3 DNA reads as TGTGCCAGCAGCTTGGCCATAACTAGCGGTTACAATGAGCAGTTCTTC. Its protein product is CASSLAITSGYNEQFF.

The chain combines TRBV5-1 with TRBJ1-2; 8 bases match TRBD1. After removal of 1 base from V and 5 bases from J, the junction contained 7 bases not matched to a gene. Per germline, CDR1 SGHRS and CDR2 YFSETQ. The CDR3 runs to 15 residues. CDR3 region: CASSLSQGDVYGYTF. As DNA, the CDR3 is TGCGCCAGCAGCTTGTCACAGGGGGACGTGTATGGCTACACCTTC.

This clonotype was seen once. The chain carries TRBV5-1 and TRBJ2-3; D uncertain. From germline, CDR1 is SGHRS and CDR2 YFSETQ. Trimming pared 0 bases from V and 6 bases from J, leaving 14 bases between. The CDR3 length is 15 residues. The CDR3 region has the DNA TGCGCCAGCAGCTTGGTCCCCGGTAGTACCGATACGCAGTATTTT. This encodes CASSLVPGSTDTQYF.

CDR3 protein: CASSPPGTGTRGNQPQHF. CDR3 bases: TGTGCCAGCTCACCACCGGGGACAGGGACGAGGGGCAATCAGCCCCAGCATTTT. This chain links TRBV18 with TRBJ1-5; 9 bases are shared with TRBD1. Germline CDR1 reads KGHSH; CDR2 reads LQKENI. This CDR3 is built from 18 residues. Germline trimming cut 0 bases from V and 2 bases from J; bases unmatched to any gene: 8.

The rearrangement joins TRBV20-1 to TRBJ2-1; 9 bases are a match to TRBD2. V lost 6 bases and J lost 8; bases outside the gene matches: 11. The CDR3 runs 14 residues. The germline gives CDR1 DFQATT, CDR2 SNEGSKA (reference sequence). CDR3 in DNA: TGCAGTGCCCCCGAGAGCGGGAGGAGATATGAGCAGTTCTTC. Residues: CSAPESGRRYEQFF.

The J gene is TRBJ2-5, the V gene TRBV7-2; a possible D gene is TRBD2 (7 bases). This CDR3 region has 16 residues. With 7 bases removed from V and 4 bases from J, the gap between germline ends came to 22 bases. CDR1 is SGHTA, CDR2 FQGNSA, per germline. The CDR3 spells CASTRGGSGKAETQYF. In nucleotides, the CDR3 is TGTGCCAGCACTCGAGGGGGAAGCGGGAAGGCAGAGACCCAGTACTTC.

V usage is TRBV4-1 and J usage is TRBJ1-4; D unclear. This CDR3 comprises 14 residues. Trimming left V 0 bases short and J 7 bases short, with 9 bases between. Germline CDR1 MGHRA, CDR2 YSYEKL. The CDR3 is CASSQEAHPEKLFF. DNA for the CDR3: TGCGCCAGCAGCCAAGAGGCACATCCTGAAAAACTGTTTTTT.

The chain combines TRBV3-1 with TRBJ2-7; 10 bases line up with TRBD2. CDR3 length: 16 residues. The V gene end was trimmed by 0 bases and the J gene end by 1 base; junction bases not matched to a gene: 3. From germline, CDR1 is LGHDT and CDR2 YNNKEL (reference sequence). CDR3 residues: CASSQEPSGGSYEQYF. CDR3 in DNA: TGTGCCAGCAGCCAAGAGCCTAGCGGGGGTTCCTACGAGCAGTACTTC.

V usage is TRBV5-6 and J usage is TRBJ1-2; D remains ambiguous. The V end lost 1 base, the J end lost 6 bases, and 10 bases lay between the germline ends. Germline V gene lookup returns CDR1 SGHDT and CDR2 YYEEEE. The CDR3 sequence is 13 residues long. Here the CDR3 reads CASSLRLADGYTF. CDR3 DNA sequence: TGTGCCAGCAGCTTGAGGTTGGCAGATGGCTACACCTTC.

This clonotype came up once. This chain uses TRBV4-2 with TRBJ2-2; 7 bases align to TRBD2. V gave up 5 bases and J gave up 6 bases; unmatched junction bases: 6. The CDR3 extends over 14 amino acids. In germline, CDR1 is LGHNA, CDR2 YNFKEQ. CDR3 residues: CASSGGVRAGELFF. Written as DNA, the CDR3 is TGTGCCAGCAGCGGGGGGGTAAGGGCCGGGGAGCTGTTTTTT.

This clonotype showed up just a few times. This rearrangement joins TRBV6-1 to TRBJ2-4, with 8 bases lining up with TRBD2. This CDR3 is 14 amino acids long. CDR1 and CDR2 from the germline V gene are MNHNS and SASEGT. J gave up 5 bases and V 6 bases, and 6 bases lay outside the gene matches. CDR3 protein: CASRKSGRENIQYF. CDR3 bases: TGTGCCAGCAGAAAGAGCGGGAGAGAAAACATTCAGTACTTC.

The chain has TRBV3-1 and TRBJ1-2; no definite D call. Germline V gives CDR1 LGHDT, CDR2 YNNKEL (reference sequence). The CDR3 extends over 15 amino acids. V gave up 0 bases and J gave up 7 bases, with 15 bases separating them. CDR3 loop: CASSQDLSGSSGYTF. CDR3 nucleotides: TGTGCCAGCAGCCAAGATCTCTCCGGCAGCAGTGGCTACACCTTC. Full variable domain (rest looked up from reference TRBV3-1 and TRBJ1-2): DTAVSQTPKYLVTQMGNDKSIKCEQNLGHDTMYWYKQDSKKFLKIMFSYNNKELIINETVPNRFSPKSPDKAHLNLHINSLELGDSAVYFCASSQDLSGSSGYTFGSGTRLTVV.

The chain has TRBV4-1 and TRBJ2-3, with D perhaps TRBD1 or TRBD2 (5 bases each). Per the germline V gene, CDR1 is MGHRA and CDR2 is YSYEKL. CDR3 length equals 16 residues. Trimming removed 1 base at V and 2 bases at J, with 13 bases between. CDR3 sequence (DNA): TGCGCCAGCAGCCAAGGTCCGGGGCGTTCCACAGATACGCAGTATTTT. As protein: CASSQGPGRSTDTQYF.

This chain links TRBV10-3 with TRBJ2-3; 10 positions agree with TRBD2. The ends lost 2 bases at V and 0 bases at J; junction bases unmatched: 2. This CDR3 has 16 residues. Germline V gene lookup returns CDR1 ENHRY and CDR2 SYGVKD. DNA for the CDR3: TGTGCCATCAGTGAGCCGACTAGCGGGAGCACAGATACGCAGTATTTT. This encodes CAISEPTSGSTDTQYF.

This chain connects TRBV20-1 to TRBJ2-5; 9 nucleotides match TRBD2. The CDR3 covers 15 residues. The germline gives CDR1 DFQATT, CDR2 SNEGSKA (reference sequence). V shed 6 bases, J shed 5 bases, and the junction held 13 bases outside the gene matches. The CDR3 nucleotides read TGCAGTGCGCCCTCGGAGCGGGGGGTTGGGGAGACCCAGTACTTC. Its protein is CSAPSERGVGETQYF.

The V call is TRBV5-6, the J call TRBJ2-3, with a weak D call TRBD2 (5 bases). Germline V gene sequence: CDR1 SGHDT, CDR2 YYEEEE. The CDR3 is 16 residues long. V shed 4 bases and J shed 0 bases, with 15 bases lying between them. The CDR3 nucleotides read TGTGCCAGCAGCCTCCCGGGGTTGTCAAGCACAGATACGCAGTATTTT. This codes for CASSLPGLSSTDTQYF.